The clone carrying this T cell receptor (beta chain) was observed at least ten times. V lost 5 bases to trimming and J lost 10 bases; unmatched junction nucleotides: 4. The CDR3 runs 13 residues. Germline V gene lookup returns CDR1 SGHTA and CDR2 FQGTGA. These data originate in a study of neurological immune-mediated disorders. TCRdb re-called the 5' RACE reads through MiXCR, storing one row per CDR3 protein. The sample lists around 44,000 distinct CDR3 sequences; about 2.3% were seen once. The sample taken for sequencing was PBMCs. The receptor was isolated from a man aged 25 to 40 with multiple sclerosis. The chain links TRBV7-3 to TRBJ2-1, with 11 bases matching TRBD2. CDR3 sequence reads: CASSMGLAEEQFF. In DNA form, the CDR3 reads TGTGCCAGCAGCATGGGACTAGCGGAAGAGCAGTTCTTC. Full variable domain (outside the CDR3, taken from reference TRBV7-3 and TRBJ2-1): GAGVSQTPSNKVTEKGKYVELRCDPISGHTALYWYRQSLGQGPEFLIYFQGTGAADDSGLPNDRFFAVRPEGSVSTLKIQRTERGDSAVYLCASSMGLAEEQFFGPGTRLTVL.